A selection of T cell receptor beta chains follows, all from one sample in a study of OX40 agonist ivuxolimab in advanced cancers. The data were produced by immunoSEQ multiplex PCR, yet TCRdb's version contains in-frame clones alone and is incomplete. The sample carries roughly 49,000 clones, 80% to 90% recorded once. The sequencing used CD4+ or CD8+ T cells sorted from blood, collected in a trial of the OX40 agonist ivuxolimab. The receptor set was obtained from an adult with an advanced solid tumor such as melanoma, head and neck, liver or kidney cancer. Each CDR3 is given with its conserved first and last residue. Fields, in order: D gene, J gene, clone size, V gene, CDR3 DNA, CDR3 protein. The D gene is left open where the match is weak. Size values are once, few and many counts, or a class for expanded clones, and some rows have none.

D gene: NA
J gene: TRBJ1-1
clone size: NA
V gene: TRBV14
CDR3 DNA: TGTGCCAGCAGCCTTATAGGGAGAACTGAAGCTTTCTTT
CDR3 protein: CASSLIGRTEAFF

D gene: NA
J gene: TRBJ2-5
clone size: NA
V gene: TRBV7-6
CDR3 DNA: TGTGCCAGCAGCGATCCCGGGGCCGCAGAGACCCAGTACTTC
CDR3 protein: CASSDPGAAETQYF

D gene: TRBD2
J gene: TRBJ2-1
clone size: few
V gene: TRBV4-3
CDR3 DNA: TGCGCCAGCAGCCAAGACAGGACTAGCGGGAGGTGGGGGGAGTTCTTC
CDR3 protein: CASSQDRTSGRWGEFF

D gene: TRBD1
J gene: TRBJ1-1
clone size: NA
V gene: TRBV5-1
CDR3 DNA: TGCGCCAGCAGCCCAGACAGGGGCGGAAGGGCTTTCTTT
CDR3 protein: CASSPDRGGRAFF

D gene: NA
J gene: TRBJ1-2
clone size: NA
V gene: TRBV6-5
CDR3 DNA: TGTGCCAGCAGTGGCGGGACCATCTATGGCTACACCTTC
CDR3 protein: CASSGGTIYGYTF

D gene: NA
J gene: TRBJ2-5
clone size: few
V gene: TRBV6-5
CDR3 DNA: TGTGCCAGCAGCAAACCTAGTGAAGAGACCCAGTACTTC
CDR3 protein: CASSKPSEETQYF

D gene: TRBD2
J gene: TRBJ2-7
clone size: few
V gene: TRBV6-6
CDR3 DNA: TGTGCCAGCAGTTCCGGGACTAACTCCTACGAGCAGTACTTC
CDR3 protein: CASSSGTNSYEQYF

D gene: NA
J gene: TRBJ2-6
clone size: NA
V gene: TRBV6-5
CDR3 DNA: TGTGCCAGCAGACGACAGTCTGGGGCCAACGTCCTGACTTTC
CDR3 protein: CASRRQSGANVLTF

D gene: NA
J gene: TRBJ2-6
clone size: few
V gene: TRBV5-1
CDR3 DNA: TGCGCCAGCAGCAGAACTACCTCTGGGGCCAACGTCCTGACTTTC
CDR3 protein: CASSRTTSGANVLTF

D gene: TRBD1
J gene: TRBJ2-7
clone size: NA
V gene: TRBV19
CDR3 DNA: TGTGCCAGTAGTATGTCGGGGACAGGGGTGAACGAGCAGTACTTC
CDR3 protein: CASSMSGTGVNEQYF

D gene: NA
J gene: TRBJ2-1
clone size: NA
V gene: TRBV11-1
CDR3 DNA: TGTGCCAGCAGCTTAGGAGCCTCCAATGAGCAGTTCTTC
CDR3 protein: CASSLGASNEQFF

D gene: NA
J gene: TRBJ1-1
clone size: NA
V gene: TRBV12-2
CDR3 DNA: TGTGCAAGTCGCTTAGCAATGACAGGGAACACTGAAGCTTTCTTT
CDR3 protein: CASRLAMTGNTEAFF

D gene: NA
J gene: TRBJ2-7
clone size: once
V gene: TRBV6-1
CDR3 DNA: TGTGCCAGCAGTGAATTAGGTGACAGATCCTACGAGCAGTACTTC
CDR3 protein: CASSELGDRSYEQYF

D gene: NA
J gene: TRBJ2-1
clone size: few
V gene: TRBV7-2
CDR3 DNA: TGTGCCAGCAGCTTAACCAGACAAAACAATGAGCAGTTCTTC
CDR3 protein: CASSLTRQNNEQFF

D gene: TRBD1
J gene: TRBJ1-1
clone size: few
V gene: TRBV7-9
CDR3 DNA: TGTGCCAGCAGCTTAGAAGACAGGGGAGCTTTCTTT
CDR3 protein: CASSLEDRGAFF

D gene: TRBD2
J gene: TRBJ2-5
clone size: few
V gene: TRBV5-1
CDR3 DNA: TGCGCCAGCAGCTTGTCGGGGGGAGGGTCCCAGTACTTC
CDR3 protein: CASSLSGGGSQYF

D gene: NA
J gene: TRBJ2-1
clone size: NA
V gene: TRBV6-5
CDR3 DNA: TGTGCCAGCAGTTACGGGCGGGAGCAGTTCTTC
CDR3 protein: CASSYGREQFF

D gene: NA
J gene: TRBJ2-7
clone size: NA
V gene: TRBV6-6
CDR3 DNA: TGTGCCAGCAGTTACAAGGAGGGAATTGCCTACGAGCAGTACTTC
CDR3 protein: CASSYKEGIAYEQYF

D gene: NA
J gene: TRBJ2-7
clone size: once
V gene: TRBV25-1
CDR3 DNA: TGTGCCAGCAGCCCCATTTACGGGGGAGCCAGGGAGCAGTACTTC
CDR3 protein: CASSPIYGGAREQYF

D gene: NA
J gene: TRBJ2-7
clone size: NA
V gene: TRBV29-1
CDR3 DNA: TGCAGCGTTGGCGGAGGAGAAGGCTACGAGCAGTACTTC
CDR3 protein: CSVGGGEGYEQYF

D gene: TRBD2
J gene: TRBJ2-1
clone size: NA
V gene: TRBV27
CDR3 DNA: TGTGCCAGCGGTAGCTGGGTTGAAGCGGGAGGTGTCAATGAGCAGTTCTTC
CDR3 protein: CASGSWVEAGGVNEQFF